Following are 10 T cell receptor beta chains from one sample sequenced in a study of T cells in Graves' hyperthyroidism and ophthalmopathy. RNA transcripts were the template for amplifying TCR beta CDR3 regions. The HTBI primer set drove a first-round RT-PCR of the TCR CDR3. In TCRdb, the multiplex PCR reads were re-called with MiXCR into one record per CDR3 protein. Among hundreds of thousands of distinct CDR3 sequences listed, just over 45% were seen once. Sequencing used peripheral blood or thyroid tissue (not recorded which). The receptors were sampled from a woman aged 18 to 35 with Graves' hyperthyroidism.

The chain employs TRBV2 and TRBJ1-4; D is ambiguous. Germline V gene lookup returns CDR1 SNHLY and CDR2 FYNNEI. V lost 6 bases, J lost 5 bases, and 16 bases lay in between. The CDR3 loop spans 15 amino acids. The CDR3 DNA reads as TGTGCCAGCAGCCCCCGGAGCAACTTAAATGAAAAACTGTTTTTT. This gives the protein CASSPRSNLNEKLFF.

This clonotype was counted between two and nine times. The rearrangement uses TRBV9 and TRBJ1-2; D unclear. The CDR3 loop spans 13 amino acids. Trimming stripped 3 bases from V and 5 bases from J, with 11 bases between. Germline CDR1 SGDLS, CDR2 YYNGEE. The DNA for the CDR3 is TGTGCCAGCAGCGCCCCGGGAGTTTATGGCTACACCTTC. Translated, it gives CASSAPGVYGYTF.

This clonotype was observed a few times. This chain joins TRBV7-6 and TRBJ1-1, with TRBD1 as a possible D gene (5 bases). Deletions cut 7 bases from V and 7 bases from J, with 13 bases between. Germline V gene sequence: CDR1 SGHVS, CDR2 FNYEAQ. The CDR3 has 12 amino acids. CDR3 region: CASTAGGVEAFF. The CDR3 DNA reads TGTGCCAGCACCGCTGGGGGGGTTGAAGCTTTCTTT.

CDR3 in amino acids: CATSDHSRGSGANVLTF. In DNA form, the CDR3 reads TGTGCCACCAGTGATCACTCTAGGGGTTCTGGGGCCAACGTCCTGACTTTC. The J gene is TRBJ2-6, the V gene TRBV24-1; TRBD1 is a possible D gene (5 bases). CDR3 length: 17 residues. Germline CDR1 reads KGHDR; CDR2 reads SFDVKD. Trimming pared 3 bases from V and 1 base from J, leaving 12 bases between.

This sequence joins TRBV7-2 and TRBJ2-7; 11 positions match TRBD2. V gave up 4 bases and J gave up 1 base; unmatched junction bases: 3. This CDR3 comprises 15 residues. Germline-derived CDR1 and CDR2 are SGHTA and FQGNSA. The CDR3, as DNA: TGTGCCAGCAGCTCGGGACTAGCGGTTTCCTACGAGCAGTACTTC. Encoded protein: CASSSGLAVSYEQYF.

Ten or more counts support this clonotype. CDR3 DNA sequence: TGCAGCGTTGAAGATCTACGGCCCTATGGCTACACCTTC. Translation: CSVEDLRPYGYTF. The chain carries TRBV29-1 and TRBJ1-2; D gene unclear. Per the germline V gene, CDR1 is SQVTM and CDR2 is ANQGSEA. Trimming removed 0 bases from V and 4 bases from J, with 9 bases in between. The CDR3 length is 13 residues.

The chain carries TRBV15 and TRBJ1-5, with D possibly TRBD1 on 5 matching bases. V was clipped by 5 bases and J by 5 bases, with 13 bases between them. The length of the CDR3 is 14 residues. Germline V gene lookup returns CDR1 LNHNV and CDR2 YYDKDF (reference sequence). DNA of the CDR3: TGTGCCACCAGCGGACCGGGACTGCATCAGCCCCAGCATTTT. Translation gives CATSGPGLHQPQHF.

This clonotype was counted a single time. The chain links TRBV5-1 to TRBJ2-5; D unclear. This CDR3 region has 12 residues. Germline loops: CDR1 SGHRS, CDR2 YFSETQ. Trimming shortened V by 6 bases and J by 2 bases, and 8 bases separated the two germline ends. The CDR3 spells CASKQVQETQYF. Written as DNA, the CDR3 is TGCGCCAGCAAACAAGTACAAGAGACCCAGTACTTC.

The rearrangement links TRBV25-1 to TRBJ1-6; 10 nucleotides line up with TRBD1. The CDR3 is made up of 13 amino acids. V dropped 11 bases and J dropped 7; count of bases not matched to a gene: 5. Germline loops: CDR1 MGHDK, CDR2 SYGVNS. In DNA, the CDR3 is TGTGCCTGGGGGACAGGGGCCAATTCACCCCTCCACTTT. This encodes CAWGTGANSPLHF.

This sequence joins TRBV7-9 and TRBJ1-2; 7 nucleotides align to TRBD1. Looked up from germline, CDR1 is SEHNR and CDR2 is FQNEAQ (reference sequence). V lost 4 bases, J lost 8 bases, and 16 bases stayed unmatched. CDR3 length: 16 amino acids. CDR3 amino acids: CASSSSFVTGVGGYTF. The CDR3 DNA follows: TGTGCCAGCAGCTCGTCATTCGTAACAGGGGTGGGCGGCTACACCTTC.